This T cell receptor (beta chain) stems from a study of blood T cell repertoires in COVID-19. Study details: Acute and convalescent COVID-19 samples came from the United States, Italy and Spain.

After removal of 5 bases from V and 5 bases from J, the junction contained 19 bases not matched to a gene. The CDR3 consists of 18 residues. CDR1 is WNHNN, CDR2 SYGVQD, per germline (reference sequence). Original data processing: For nucleated cells, counts were estimated from reference gene primer amplification. Sequenced by immunoSEQ multiplex PCR; TCRdb stores in-frame clones only, minus some. The DNA gave D and trimming, while V, J and clone size come from that table. The sample carries 95,000 to 150,000 clones, around 87% recorded once. The sequencing sample was made of peripheral blood. This clonotype originated in a woman aged 70 to 79 with acute or convalescent COVID-19. This chain connects TRBV10-1 to TRBJ2-5, with TRBD1 identical over 8 bases. In DNA form, the CDR3 reads TGCGCCAGCAGTCCCCGGGCGGTCGGACAGGGATTTTTGGAGACCCAGTACTTC. As protein: CASSPRAVGQGFLETQYF.